The 18 T cell receptor beta chains in this list originate from one sample, sequenced in a study of post-analysis software for immune sequencing data (dated by TCRdb to between 2014 and 2017). The paper's findings and limits, for the study overall: Patients showed significantly higher frequencies than controls for a handful of TRBV segments, among them TRBV5-6, TRBV5-1 and TRBV20-1.

The library was built by means of PCR. The run used an Illumina HiSeq 2500. To reduce PCR and sequencing biases, unique molecular identifiers were built into the TCR beta cDNA libraries. TCRdb handled the public reads itself, with Q25 trimming in fastp and clone calling in MiXCR, and kept productive beta chains. Rows merge per CDR3 protein into single entries with the most common DNA and genes. The sample table records a few hundred thousand distinct CDR3 sequences; roughly 34% of these occur just once. The top ten clonotypes cover less than 6% of the sample. No antigen has been assigned to these receptors. The material sequenced was blood. The receptors here all came from a girl between 2 and 17 years old with multiple sclerosis.

The rearrangement uses TRBV4-1 and TRBJ1-1; D perhaps matches TRBD1 (6 bases). V was cut by 1 base and J by 6 bases, with 24 bases left in between. The CDR3 totals 18 residues. Germline V gives CDR1 MGHRA, CDR2 YSYEKL. The CDR3 region has the DNA TGCGCCAGCAGCCAAGGGGATGGCAGGGACAAGGGAATTTCTGAAGCTTTCTTT. Translation gives CASSQGDGRDKGISEAFF.

This clonotype was seen a few times. The J gene is TRBJ2-3, the V gene TRBV7-2, with 8 nucleotides matching TRBD1. With V trimmed by 4 bases and J by 3 bases, 12 bases remained unmatched. This CDR3 spans 17 amino acids. Germline lookup yields CDR1 SGHTA and CDR2 FQGNSA. As DNA, the CDR3 is TGTGCCAGCAGCTCGGGTTCCAGGGGGCTCGCTACAGATACGCAGTATTTT. It codes for CASSSGSRGLATDTQYF.

The gene calls are TRBV5-1 and TRBJ2-7; tentatively, D is TRBD1 (6 bases). The V end was cut by 0 bases, the J end by 2 bases, with 12 bases between. This CDR3 comprises 15 residues. Germline V gene data show CDR1 as SGHRS and CDR2 as YFSETQ. CDR3 residues: CASSLDGTLPYEQYF. The DNA of the CDR3 is TGCGCCAGCAGCTTGGACGGGACACTTCCCTACGAGCAGTACTTC.

The chain has TRBV12-3 or TRBV12-4 and TRBJ2-2; D gene unclear. The CDR3 has 15 amino acids. The V end lost 3 bases, the J end lost 8 bases, and 16 bases lay between the germline ends. This CDR3 is CASSLRPPNPGELFF. Here the CDR3 DNA reads TGTGCCAGCAGTTTGAGGCCGCCAAACCCAGGGGAGCTGTTTTTT.

This clonotype was seen once. V usage is TRBV3-1 and J usage is TRBJ1-1, with no clear D. V lost 5 bases and J lost 3, with 22 bases in between. This CDR3 is 17 amino acids long. Germline V CDR1 and CDR2: LGHDT, YNNKEL (reference sequence). This CDR3 is CASSSNAAGWADTEAFF. CDR3 coding DNA: TGTGCCAGCAGCTCAAATGCTGCCGGCTGGGCGGACACTGAAGCTTTCTTT.

The chain couples TRBV20-1 to TRBJ2-5; 11 bases map to TRBD2. The end of the DNA fits TRBJ2-7 better, so the J call may be wrong. Germline V CDR1 and CDR2: DFQATT, SNEGSKA (reference sequence). The CDR3 is 15 amino acids. The CDR3 nucleotides read TGCAGTGCTTCCGTGACTAGCGGGGACCGCTACGAGCAGTACTTC. Amino acids: CSASVTSGDRYEQYF.

This chain links TRBV10-3 with TRBJ1-1; D unresolved. The V gene lost 0 bases and the J gene lost 7 bases, with 9 bases spanning the gap. The germline V gene has CDR1 ENHRY and CDR2 SYGVKD. There are 13 residues in the CDR3. In DNA form, the CDR3 reads TGTGCCATCAGTGAGTCGATGGGGAGTGAAGCTTTCTTT. Its protein is CAISESMGSEAFF.

This clonotype was observed a handful of times. J is TRBJ1-2 and V is TRBV6-5; 12 nucleotides align to TRBD1. Germline CDR1 and CDR2: MNHEY and SVGAGI. V gave up 2 bases and J gave up 1 base; unmatched junction bases: 5. The CDR3 spans 17 residues. The CDR3 DNA is TGTGCCAGCAGTTACGGGACAGGGGGCATGGTTAACTATGGCTACACCTTC. Translating it yields CASSYGTGGMVNYGYTF.

The rearrangement joins TRBV4-1 to TRBJ1-2; D ambiguous. Per germline, CDR1 MGHRA and CDR2 YSYEKL. The CDR3 contains 14 residues. The V end lost 4 bases, the J end lost 3 bases, and 12 bases lay between the germline ends. The CDR3 loop reads CASSPPRGYYGYTF. The CDR3 DNA reads as TGCGCCAGCAGCCCACCTCGAGGGTACTATGGCTACACCTTC.

The chain joins TRBV10-3 to TRBJ2-3; TRBD1 matches 9 bases. The ends lost 8 bases at V and 6 bases at J; junction bases unmatched: 12. CDR1 ENHRY and CDR2 SYGVKD come from the germline V gene. The CDR3 length is 15 residues. Here the CDR3 reads CAIRPGTGPADTQYF. In nucleotides, the CDR3 is TGTGCCATCCGCCCCGGGACAGGGCCGGCGGATACGCAGTATTTT.

This rearrangement joins TRBV19 to TRBJ1-1, with unresolved D. Germline CDR1 and CDR2: LNHDA and SQIVND (reference sequence). The CDR3 length is 14 residues. Trimming took 6 bases from V and 4 from J, leaving 15 bases between them. CDR3 loop: CASREVGAITEAFF. The CDR3 DNA sequence: TGTGCCAGTAGGGAAGTGGGAGCGATCACTGAAGCTTTCTTT.

This clonotype occurred many times. This chain joins TRBV6-5 and TRBJ2-7; perhaps TRBD2 as D (6 bases). With 4 bases removed from V and 2 bases from J, the gap between germline ends came to 15 bases. This CDR3 has 15 amino acids. Germline V gene lookup returns CDR1 MNHEY and CDR2 SVGAGI. In nucleotides, the CDR3 is TGTGCCAGCAGTTCAGGCGGGGCTTCACCCTACGAGCAGTACTTC. Its protein is CASSSGGASPYEQYF.

V and J are TRBV20-1 and TRBJ1-1, with D possibly matching TRBD1 (5 bases). Trimming removed 6 bases from V and 3 bases from J, with 11 bases in between. The length of the CDR3 is 12 residues. Germline assignment: CDR1 DFQATT and CDR2 SNEGSKA (reference sequence). CDR3 sequence (DNA): TGCAGTGCCTCAGGGCCGGACACTGAAGCTTTCTTT. It yields the protein CSASGPDTEAFF.

In DNA, the CDR3 is TGCAATCCGAGCGGGGGGGCACTAGAGACCCAGTACTTC. As protein: CNPSGGALETQYF. The V gene is TRBV20-1, the J gene TRBJ2-5; 10 bases are a match to TRBD2. CDR3 length: 13 amino acids. The germline V gene has CDR1 DFQATT and CDR2 SNEGSKA (reference sequence).

The rearrangement links TRBV29-1 to TRBJ1-6; D gene ambiguous. CDR1 and CDR2 (germline): SQVTM, ANQGSEA. CDR3 size: 12 residues. V lost 5 bases, J lost 4 bases, and 6 bases lay in between. CDR3 region: CSVPRYNSPLHF. The CDR3 DNA sequence: TGCAGCGTTCCACGTTATAATTCACCCCTCCACTTT.

The gene calls are TRBV5-5 and TRBJ1-1, with D uncertain. V was pared by 0 bases and J by 4 bases, with 10 bases between. Germline CDR1 is SGHKS and CDR2 is YYEKEE (reference sequence). The CDR3 runs to 14 residues. CDR3 sequence (DNA): TGTGCCAGCAGCTTGGGCGGGGATCTCACTGAAGCTTTCTTT. It translates to CASSLGGDLTEAFF. The whole variable domain, filled in from reference TRBV5-5 and TRBJ1-1, reads DAGVTQSPTHLIKTRGQQVTLRCSPISGHKSVSWYQQVLGQGPQFIFQYYEKEERGRGNFPDRFSARQFPNYSSELNVNALLLGDSALYLCASSLGGDLTEAFFGQGTRLTVV.

The rearrangement joins TRBV7-2 to TRBJ2-1, with 10 bases that match TRBD1. The CDR3 is 17 residues long. Unmatched junction bases numbered 9, after V lost 2 bases and J lost 5 bases. Germline V gene sequence: CDR1 SGHTA, CDR2 FQGNSA. In DNA form, the CDR3 reads TGTGCCAGCAGCTTAAGGCCTCGACAGGGGGCTCACAATGAGCAGTTCTTC. Its protein is CASSLRPRQGAHNEQFF. The full variable domain, in which reference TRBV7-2 and TRBJ2-1 provide the parts outside the CDR3, is GAGVSQSPSNKVTEKGKDVELRCDPISGHTALYWYRQSLGQGLEFLIYFQGNSAPDKSGLPSDRFSAERTGGSVSTLTIQRTQQEDSAVYLCASSLRPRQGAHNEQFFGPGTRLTVL.

There are a few counts of this clonotype. The V gene is TRBV6-5, the J gene TRBJ2-5, with 7 nucleotides matching TRBD1. The CDR3 sequence is 16 residues long. CDR1 MNHEY and CDR2 SVGAGI come from the germline V gene. The V segment lost 5 bases and the J segment 5 bases; nucleotides outside the gene matches: 14. The CDR3 sequence: CASSQLHGDRQETQYF. The CDR3 bases are TGTGCCAGCAGTCAGCTTCACGGGGACAGACAGGAGACCCAGTACTTC.